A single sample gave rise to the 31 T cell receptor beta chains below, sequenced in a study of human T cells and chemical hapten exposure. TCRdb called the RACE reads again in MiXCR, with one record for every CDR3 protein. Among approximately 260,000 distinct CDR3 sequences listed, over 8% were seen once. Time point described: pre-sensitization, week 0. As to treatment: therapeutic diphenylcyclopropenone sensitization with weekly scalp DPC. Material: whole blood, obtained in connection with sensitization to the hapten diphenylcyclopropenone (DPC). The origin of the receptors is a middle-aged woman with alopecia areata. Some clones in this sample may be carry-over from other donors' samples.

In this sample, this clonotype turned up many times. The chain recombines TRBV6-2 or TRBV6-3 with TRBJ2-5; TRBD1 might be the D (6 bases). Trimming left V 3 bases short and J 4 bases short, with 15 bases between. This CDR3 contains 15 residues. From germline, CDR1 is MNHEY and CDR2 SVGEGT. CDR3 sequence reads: CASSYGLRTAETQYF. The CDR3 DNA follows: TGTGCCAGCAGTTATGGTCTTCGGACAGCAGAGACCCAGTACTTC.

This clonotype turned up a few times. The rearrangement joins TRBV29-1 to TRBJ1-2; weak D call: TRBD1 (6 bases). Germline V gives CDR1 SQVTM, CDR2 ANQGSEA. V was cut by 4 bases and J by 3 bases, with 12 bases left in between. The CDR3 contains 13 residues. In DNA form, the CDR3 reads TGCAGCGTTGGGTGGGGGGCCGACTATGGCTACACCTTC. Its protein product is CSVGWGADYGYTF.

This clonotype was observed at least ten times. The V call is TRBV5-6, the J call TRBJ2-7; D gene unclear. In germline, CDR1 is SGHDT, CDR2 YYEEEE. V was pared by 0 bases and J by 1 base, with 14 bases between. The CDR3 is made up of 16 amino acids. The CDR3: CASSLDGRSRSYEQYF. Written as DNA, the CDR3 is TGTGCCAGCAGCTTGGATGGCAGATCAAGATCCTACGAGCAGTACTTC.

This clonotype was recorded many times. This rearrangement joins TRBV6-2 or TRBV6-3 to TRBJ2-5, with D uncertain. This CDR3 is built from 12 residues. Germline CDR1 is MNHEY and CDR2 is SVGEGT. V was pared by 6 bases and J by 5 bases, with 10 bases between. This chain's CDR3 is CASSAFGETQYF. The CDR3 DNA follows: TGTGCCAGCAGCGCCTTCGGGGAGACCCAGTACTTC.

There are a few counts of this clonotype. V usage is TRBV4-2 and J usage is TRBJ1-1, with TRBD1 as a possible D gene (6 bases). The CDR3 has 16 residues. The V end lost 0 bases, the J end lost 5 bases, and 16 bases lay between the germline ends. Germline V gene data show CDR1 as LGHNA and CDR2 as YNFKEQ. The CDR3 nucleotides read TGTGCCAGCAGCCAAGAGGGGGGGGCGTTGGGAACTGAAGCTTTCTTT. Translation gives CASSQEGGALGTEAFF.

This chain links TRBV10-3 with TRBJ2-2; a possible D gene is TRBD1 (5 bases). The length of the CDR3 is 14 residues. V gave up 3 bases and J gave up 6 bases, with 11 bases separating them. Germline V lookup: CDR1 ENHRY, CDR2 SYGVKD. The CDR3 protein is CAISEKQGPGELFF. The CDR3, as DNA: TGTGCCATCAGTGAAAAGCAGGGCCCCGGGGAGCTGTTTTTT.

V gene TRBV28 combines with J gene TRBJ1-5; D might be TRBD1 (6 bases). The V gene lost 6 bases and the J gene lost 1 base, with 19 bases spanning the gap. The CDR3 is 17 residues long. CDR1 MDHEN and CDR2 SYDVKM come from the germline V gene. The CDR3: CASRPRTAMVSNQPQHF. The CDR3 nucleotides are TGTGCCAGCAGACCGCGGACAGCGATGGTGAGCAATCAGCCCCAGCATTTT.

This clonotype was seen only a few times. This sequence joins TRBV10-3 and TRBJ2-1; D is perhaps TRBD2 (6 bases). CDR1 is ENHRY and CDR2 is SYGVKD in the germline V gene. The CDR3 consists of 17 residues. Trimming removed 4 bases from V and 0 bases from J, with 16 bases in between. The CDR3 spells CAISGLARISSYNEQFF. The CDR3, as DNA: TGTGCCATCAGTGGGCTAGCGCGGATTAGCTCCTACAATGAGCAGTTCTTC.

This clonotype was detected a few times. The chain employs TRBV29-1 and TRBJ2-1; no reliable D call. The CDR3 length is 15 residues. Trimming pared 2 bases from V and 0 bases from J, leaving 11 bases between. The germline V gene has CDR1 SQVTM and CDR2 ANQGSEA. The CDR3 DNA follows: TGCAGCGTTGAAAAGGGCACCAGCTCCTACAATGAGCAGTTCTTC. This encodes CSVEKGTSSYNEQFF.

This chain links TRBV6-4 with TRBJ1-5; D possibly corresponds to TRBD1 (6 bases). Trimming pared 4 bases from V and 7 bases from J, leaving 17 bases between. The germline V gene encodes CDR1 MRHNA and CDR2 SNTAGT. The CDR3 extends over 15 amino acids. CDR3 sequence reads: CASSAFGGGGQPQHF. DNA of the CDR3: TGTGCCAGCAGTGCTTTCGGGGGCGGAGGGCAGCCCCAGCATTTT.

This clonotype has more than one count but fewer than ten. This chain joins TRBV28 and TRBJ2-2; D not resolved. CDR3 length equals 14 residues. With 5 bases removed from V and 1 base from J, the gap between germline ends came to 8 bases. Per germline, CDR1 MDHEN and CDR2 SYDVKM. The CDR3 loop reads CASSIIKNTGELFF. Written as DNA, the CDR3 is TGTGCCAGCAGTATAATCAAGAACACCGGGGAGCTGTTTTTT.

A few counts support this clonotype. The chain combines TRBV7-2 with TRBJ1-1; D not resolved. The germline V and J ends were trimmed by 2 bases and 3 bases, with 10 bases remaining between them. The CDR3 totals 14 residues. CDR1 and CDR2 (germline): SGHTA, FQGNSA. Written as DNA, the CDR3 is TGTGCCAGCAGCTTATTTCCCCAATACACTGAAGCTTTCTTT. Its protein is CASSLFPQYTEAFF.

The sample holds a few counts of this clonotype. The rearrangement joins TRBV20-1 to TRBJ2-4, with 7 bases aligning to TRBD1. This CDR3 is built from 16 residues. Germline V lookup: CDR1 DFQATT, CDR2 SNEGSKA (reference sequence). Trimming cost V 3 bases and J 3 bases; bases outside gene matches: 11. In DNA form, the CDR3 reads TGCAGTGCTAGCAGGGGGAACCCTATTGGCAAAAACATTCAGTACTTC. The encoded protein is CSASRGNPIGKNIQYF.

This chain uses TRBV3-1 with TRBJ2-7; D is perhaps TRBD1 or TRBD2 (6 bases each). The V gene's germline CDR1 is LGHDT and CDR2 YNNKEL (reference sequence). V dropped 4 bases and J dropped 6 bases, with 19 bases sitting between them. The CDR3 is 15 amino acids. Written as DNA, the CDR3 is TGTGCCAGCAGCCTTTTAAGGAGGGGGGCTGGCGAGCAGTACTTC. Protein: CASSLLRRGAGEQYF.

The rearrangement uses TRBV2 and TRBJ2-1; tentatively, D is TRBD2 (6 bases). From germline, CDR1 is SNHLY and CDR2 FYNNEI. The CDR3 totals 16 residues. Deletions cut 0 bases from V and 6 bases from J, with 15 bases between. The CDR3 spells CASSEAPPGVGNEQFF. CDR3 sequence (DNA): TGTGCCAGCAGTGAAGCGCCCCCGGGAGTGGGCAATGAGCAGTTCTTC.

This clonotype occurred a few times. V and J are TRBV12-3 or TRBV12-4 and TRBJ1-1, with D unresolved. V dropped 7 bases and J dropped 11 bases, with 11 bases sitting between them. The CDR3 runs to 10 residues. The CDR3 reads CASISGLAFF. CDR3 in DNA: TGTGCCAGCATATCAGGTCTTGCTTTCTTT.

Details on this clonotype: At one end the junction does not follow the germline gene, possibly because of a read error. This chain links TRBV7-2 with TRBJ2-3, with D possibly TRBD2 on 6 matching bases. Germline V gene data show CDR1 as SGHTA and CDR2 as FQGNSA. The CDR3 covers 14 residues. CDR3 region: CAGSLSRLADTQYF. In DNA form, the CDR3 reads TGTGCCGGCAGCTTATCCAGACTAGCAGATACGCAGTATTTT. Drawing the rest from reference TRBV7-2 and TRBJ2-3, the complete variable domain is GAGVSQSPSNKVTEKGKDVELRCDPISGHTALYWYRQSLGQGLEFLIYFQGNSAPDKSGLPSDRFSAERTGGSVSTLTIQRTQQEDSAVYLCAGSLSRLADTQYFGPGTRLTVL.

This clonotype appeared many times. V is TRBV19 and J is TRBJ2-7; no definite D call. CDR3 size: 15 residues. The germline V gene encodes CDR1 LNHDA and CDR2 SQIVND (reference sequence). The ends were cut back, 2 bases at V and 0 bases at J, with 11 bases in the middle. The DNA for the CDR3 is TGTGCCAGTAGTATAATATTGGCTAGCTCCTACGAGCAGTACTTC. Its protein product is CASSIILASSYEQYF.

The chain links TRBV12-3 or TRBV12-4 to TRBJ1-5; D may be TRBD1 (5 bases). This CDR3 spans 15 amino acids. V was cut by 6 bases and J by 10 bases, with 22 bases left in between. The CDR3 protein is CASRRGSGPTTPQHF. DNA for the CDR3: TGTGCCAGCAGGAGAGGTTCAGGGCCAACTACCCCCCAGCATTTT.

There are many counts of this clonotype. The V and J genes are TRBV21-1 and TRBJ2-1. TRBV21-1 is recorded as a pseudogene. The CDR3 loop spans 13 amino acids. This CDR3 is CASSAGRYNEQFF. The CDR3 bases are TGTGCCAGCAGCGCCGGACGTTACAATGAGCAGTTCTTC.

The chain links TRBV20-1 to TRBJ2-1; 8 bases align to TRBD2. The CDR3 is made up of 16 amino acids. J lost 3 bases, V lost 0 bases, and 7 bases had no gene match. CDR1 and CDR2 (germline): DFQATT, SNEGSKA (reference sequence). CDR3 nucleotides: TGCAGTGCTAGAGATCGACGGCGGGGGGACTACAATGAGCAGTTCTTC. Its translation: CSARDRRRGDYNEQFF.

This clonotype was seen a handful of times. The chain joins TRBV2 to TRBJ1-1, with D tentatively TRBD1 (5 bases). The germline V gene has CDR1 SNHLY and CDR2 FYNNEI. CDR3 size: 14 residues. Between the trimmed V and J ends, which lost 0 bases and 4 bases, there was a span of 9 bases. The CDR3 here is CASSEARQSTEAFF. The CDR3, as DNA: TGTGCCAGCAGTGAAGCCCGACAGTCCACTGAAGCTTTCTTT.

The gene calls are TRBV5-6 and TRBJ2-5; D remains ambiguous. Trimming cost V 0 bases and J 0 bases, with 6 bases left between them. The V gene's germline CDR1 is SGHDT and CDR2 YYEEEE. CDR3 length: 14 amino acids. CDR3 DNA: TGTGCCAGCAGCTTGGGCATGGACCAAGAGACCCAGTACTTC. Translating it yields CASSLGMDQETQYF.

In nucleotides, the CDR3 is TGTGCCATCAGTGCCGGGACAGGAGAGACCTACGAGCAGTACTTC. It translates to CAISAGTGETYEQYF. The gene calls are TRBV10-3 and TRBJ2-7; TRBD1 agrees at 8 bases. The CDR3 extends over 15 amino acids. V was pared by 4 bases and J by 2 bases, with 7 bases of the junction left unmatched. Germline lookup yields CDR1 ENHRY and CDR2 SYGVKD.

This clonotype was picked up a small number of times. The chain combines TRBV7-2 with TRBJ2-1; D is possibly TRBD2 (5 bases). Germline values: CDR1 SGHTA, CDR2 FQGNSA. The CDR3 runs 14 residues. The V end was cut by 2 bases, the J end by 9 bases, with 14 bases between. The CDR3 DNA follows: TGTGCCAGCAGCTTACCCCCCGGGGTTGCTGAGCAGTTCTTC. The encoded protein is CASSLPPGVAEQFF.

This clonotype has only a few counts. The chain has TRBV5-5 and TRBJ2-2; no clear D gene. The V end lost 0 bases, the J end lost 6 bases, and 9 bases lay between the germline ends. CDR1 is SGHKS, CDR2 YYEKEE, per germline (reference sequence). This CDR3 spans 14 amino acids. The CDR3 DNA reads TGTGCCAGCAGCTTGGCAGCTGGGTCCGGGGAGCTGTTTTTT. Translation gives CASSLAAGSGELFF.

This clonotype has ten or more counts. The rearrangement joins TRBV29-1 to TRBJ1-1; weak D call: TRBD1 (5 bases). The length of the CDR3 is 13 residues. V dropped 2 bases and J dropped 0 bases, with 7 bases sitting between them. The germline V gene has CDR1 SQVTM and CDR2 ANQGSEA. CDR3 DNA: TGCAGCGTTGAAAGACAGTTGAACACTGAAGCTTTCTTT. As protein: CSVERQLNTEAFF.

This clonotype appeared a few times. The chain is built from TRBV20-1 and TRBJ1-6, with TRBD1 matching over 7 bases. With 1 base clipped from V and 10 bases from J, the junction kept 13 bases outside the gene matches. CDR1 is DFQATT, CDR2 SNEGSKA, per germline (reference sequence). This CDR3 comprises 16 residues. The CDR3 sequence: CSARGGTVLARSPLHF. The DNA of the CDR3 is TGCAGTGCTAGAGGCGGGACAGTCCTTGCCCGATCACCCCTCCACTTT.

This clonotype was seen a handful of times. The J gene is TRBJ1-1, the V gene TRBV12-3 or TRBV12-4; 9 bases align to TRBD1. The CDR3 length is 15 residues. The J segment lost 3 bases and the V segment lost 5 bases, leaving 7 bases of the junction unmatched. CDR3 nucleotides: TGTGCCAGCAGTCCACAGGGGGCGCGGTACACTGAAGCTTTCTTT. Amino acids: CASSPQGARYTEAFF.

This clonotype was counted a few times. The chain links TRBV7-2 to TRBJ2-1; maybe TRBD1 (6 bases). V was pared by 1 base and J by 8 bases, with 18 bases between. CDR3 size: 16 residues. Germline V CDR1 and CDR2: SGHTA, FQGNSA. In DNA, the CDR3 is TGTGCCAGCAGCTTAGTCTCCCTGACCAAGGGGGATGAGCAGTTCTTC. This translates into CASSLVSLTKGDEQFF. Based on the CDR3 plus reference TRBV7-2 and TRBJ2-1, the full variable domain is GAGVSQSPSNKVTEKGKDVELRCDPISGHTALYWYRQSLGQGLEFLIYFQGNSAPDKSGLPSDRFSAERTGGSVSTLTIQRTQQEDSAVYLCASSLVSLTKGDEQFFGPGTRLTVL.

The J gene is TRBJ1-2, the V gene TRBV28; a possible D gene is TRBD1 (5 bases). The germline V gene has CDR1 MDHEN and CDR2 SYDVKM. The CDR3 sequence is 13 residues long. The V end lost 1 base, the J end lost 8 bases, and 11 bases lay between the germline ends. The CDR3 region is CASSLSRARGYTF. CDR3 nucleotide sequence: TGTGCCAGCAGTTTATCCAGGGCTCGGGGCTACACCTTC.